These 4 T cell receptor beta chains were all obtained from the same sample, sequenced in a study of T cell clonality in common variable immunodeficiency. Method: immunoSEQ multiplex PCR; TCRdb's copy keeps in-frame clones and lacks some. Altogether 45,000 to 55,000 clones were found in the sample, and no singletons occur. Sequencing used peripheral blood mononuclear cells. Source of these receptors: a person aged 18 to 70 in good health.

Many counts were recorded for this clone. Read coverage stops 3 residues before the CDR3 terminus; the germline J gene supplies the remainder. J is TRBJ2-1 and V is TRBV5-6, with 7 bases lining up with TRBD1. Per the germline V gene, CDR1 is SGHDT and CDR2 is YYEEEE. This CDR3 comprises 14 residues. Germline trimming cut 0 bases from V and 3 bases from J; bases unmatched to any gene: 0. CDR3 DNA, as far as it was read: TGTGCCAGCAGCTTGGGACAGGGCTACAATGAG. Encoded protein: CASSLGQGYNE. The whole CDR3 reads CASSLGQGYNEQFF.

This clone was found many times. The CDR3 end falls 3 residues outside the read, so it is completed with the germline J gene. The chain couples TRBV29-1 to TRBJ2-7, with a tentative D call TRBD1 (6 bases). The germline V gene has CDR1 SQVTM and CDR2 ANQGSEA. Between the trimmed V and J ends, which lost 6 bases and 0 bases, there was a span of 9 bases. The CDR3 has 12 residues. This CDR3 reads CSVWTVSYEQYF. The CDR3 DNA, read in part, is TGCAGCGTGTGGACAGTCTCCTACGAG.

This clone has ten or more counts. The read falls 3 residues short of the CDR3 end, and the missing part is taken from the germline J gene. The chain is built from TRBV20-1 and TRBJ1-1; D is perhaps TRBD1 (6 bases). V lost 0 bases to trimming and J lost 7 bases, with 18 bases between them. The V gene's germline CDR1 is DFQATT and CDR2 SNEGSKA (reference sequence). The CDR3 covers 15 residues. The chain's CDR3 is CSARDRPGATFEAFF. The CDR3 bases that were read are TGCAGTGCTAGAGATCGTCCAGGGGCCACCTTTGAA.

In its sample, this clone was seen many times. The read gets to within 3 residues of the CDR3 end, and the germline J gene fills in the rest. The chain has TRBV5-1 and TRBJ1-6; TRBD1 agrees at 9 bases. Per the germline V gene, CDR1 is SGHRS and CDR2 is YFSETQ. V lost 3 bases to trimming and J lost 9 bases; unmatched junction nucleotides: 4. The CDR3 extends over 14 amino acids. The DNA read from the CDR3 is TGCGCCAGCAGCTCCCGACAGGGGGGTTCACCC. Its protein is CASSSRQGGSP. The entire CDR3 sequence reads CASSSRQGGSPLHF.